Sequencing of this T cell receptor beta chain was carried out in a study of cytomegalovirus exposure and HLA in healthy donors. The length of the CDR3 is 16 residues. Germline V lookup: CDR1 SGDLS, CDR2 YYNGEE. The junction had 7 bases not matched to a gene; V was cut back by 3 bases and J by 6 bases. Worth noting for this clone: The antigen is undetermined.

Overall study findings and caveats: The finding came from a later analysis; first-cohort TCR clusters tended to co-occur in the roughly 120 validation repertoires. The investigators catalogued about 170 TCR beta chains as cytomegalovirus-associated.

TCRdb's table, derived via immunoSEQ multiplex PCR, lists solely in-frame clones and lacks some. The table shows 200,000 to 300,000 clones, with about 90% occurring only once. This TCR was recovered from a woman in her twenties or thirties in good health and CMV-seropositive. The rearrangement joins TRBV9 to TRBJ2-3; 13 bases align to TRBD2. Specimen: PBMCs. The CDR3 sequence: CASSAEGLAGPDTQYF. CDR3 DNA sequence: TGTGCCAGCAGCGCAGAGGGACTAGCGGGACCCGATACGCAGTATTTT.